These 16 T cell receptor beta chains originate from one sample sequenced in a study of blood T cell repertoires in COVID-19. Assay used: immunoSEQ multiplex PCR; TCRdb lists only in-frame clones, some missing. This sample carries about 150,000 clones, roughly 80% of them seen once, and the ten largest clones take around 7.8%. Sequenced sample: PBMCs or T cells enriched from blood (not recorded which). These receptors came from a man in his fifties or sixties who had recovered from COVID-19.

This sequence joins TRBV6-5 and TRBJ2-3; D gene ambiguous. V was trimmed by 5 bases and J by 4 bases, leaving 13 bases between them. CDR3 length equals 14 residues. The germline CDR1 and CDR2 sequences are MNHEY and SVGAGI. The CDR3 loop reads CASSPTFRSDTQYF. For the CDR3, the DNA is TGTGCCAGCAGTCCAACGTTCAGGTCAGATACGCAGTATTTT.

The chain has TRBV3-1 (or the pseudogene TRBV3-2) and TRBJ2-2; maybe TRBD1 (6 bases). The CDR3 contains 15 residues. V was shortened by 4 bases and J by 4 bases, with 13 bases between the two germline ends. The V gene's germline CDR1 is LGHDT and CDR2 YNNKEL (reference sequence). The CDR3 here is CASSPSGVLTGELFF. CDR3 DNA: TGTGCCAGCAGCCCATCAGGGGTCCTCACCGGGGAGCTGTTTTTT.

This chain joins TRBV5-8 and TRBJ1-3; D ambiguous. The V gene lost 5 bases and the J gene lost 0 bases, with 15 bases spanning the gap. The CDR3 totals 16 residues. Per the germline V gene, CDR1 is SGHTS and CDR2 is YDEGEE. CDR3 region: CASRKSGVFSGNTIYF. The CDR3 DNA reads as TGTGCCAGCAGGAAATCGGGAGTGTTCTCTGGAAACACCATATATTTT.

The chain joins TRBV5-8 to TRBJ2-7; D remains unclear. The CDR3 loop spans 10 amino acids. Germline assignment: CDR1 SGHTS and CDR2 YDEGEE. The V end was cut by 2 bases, the J end by 5 bases, with 2 bases between. The CDR3 nucleotides are TGTGCCAGCAGCTTCGACGAGCAGTACTTC. Residues: CASSFDEQYF.

This sequence joins TRBV19 and TRBJ2-7; possibly TRBD1 for D (5 bases). This CDR3 is 13 amino acids long. V was cut by 7 bases and J by 1 base, with 11 bases left in between. Germline assignment: CDR1 LNHDA and CDR2 SQIVND (reference sequence). The CDR3 sequence: CASTPAGSYEQYF. Here the CDR3 DNA reads TGTGCCAGTACCCCAGCAGGGTCCTACGAGCAGTACTTC.

This clone was seen a single time. The chain joins TRBV19 to TRBJ1-1; 7 bases fit TRBD1. Germline CDR1 is LNHDA and CDR2 is SQIVND (reference sequence). The J segment lost 0 bases and the V segment lost 0 bases, leaving 4 bases of the junction unmatched. CDR3 length: 16 residues. The CDR3: CASSIEGTALNTEAFF. The CDR3 bases are TGTGCCAGTAGTATAGAGGGGACAGCCTTGAACACTGAAGCTTTCTTT. The full variable domain, completed using reference TRBV19 and TRBJ1-1, is DGGITQSPKYLFRKEGQNVTLSCEQNLNHDAMYWYRQDPGQGLRLIYYSQIVNDFQKGDIAEGYSVSREKKESFPLTVTSAQKNPTAFYLCASSIEGTALNTEAFFGQGTRLTVV.

This chain uses TRBV27 with TRBJ2-7, with D maybe TRBD2 (6 bases). Germline V gives CDR1 MNHEY, CDR2 SMNVEV (reference sequence). V shed 3 bases and J shed 7 bases, with 13 bases lying between them. CDR3 size: 13 residues. CDR3 amino acids: CASSLGPRGEQYF. Written as DNA, the CDR3 is TGTGCCAGCAGTTTGGGACCCCGGGGGGAGCAGTACTTC.

The chain has TRBV6-1 and TRBJ2-1; 8 bases agree with TRBD2. This CDR3 is 16 amino acids long. After removal of 2 bases from V and 7 bases from J, the junction contained 10 bases not matched to a gene. The germline CDR1 and CDR2 sequences are MNHNS and SASEGT. The CDR3 coding sequence is TGTGCCAGCAGTGAATATGACGGGGGGGCCAGGAATGAGCAGTTCTTC. Protein product: CASSEYDGGARNEQFF.

This CDR3 is CAWSLTGWSYGYTF. The CDR3 DNA reads TGTGCCTGGAGTTTGACAGGGTGGAGCTATGGCTACACCTTC. This chain uses TRBV30 with TRBJ1-2; 7 nucleotides align to TRBD1. Germline assignment: CDR1 GTSNPN and CDR2 SVGIG (reference sequence). The CDR3 consists of 14 residues. Trimming at V came to 2 bases and at J to 4 bases, leaving 7 bases not matched to a gene.

This clone was seen a single time. The rearrangement links TRBV2 to TRBJ1-6, with 9 nucleotides matching TRBD1. The CDR3 contains 15 residues. CDR1 is SNHLY, CDR2 FYNNEI, per germline. V lost 6 bases to trimming and J lost 13 bases; unmatched junction nucleotides: 13. The CDR3, as DNA: TGTGCCAGCAGCCCCGGGACAGGGACGGTTTCGCCCCTCCACTTT. Its translation: CASSPGTGTVSPLHF.

The gene calls are TRBV4-1 and TRBJ2-1; 8 bases align to TRBD2. The CDR3 runs to 14 residues. Per germline, CDR1 MGHRA and CDR2 YSYEKL. The V gene end was trimmed by 0 bases and the J gene end by 9 bases; junction bases not matched to a gene: 4. The CDR3 DNA reads as TGCGCCAGCAGCCAAGATTCGGGGGGGAGTGAGCAGTTCTTC. This encodes CASSQDSGGSEQFF.

Regarding this clone: Other DNA sequences from this sample encode an identical CDR3 as well. This rearrangement joins TRBV5-6 to TRBJ1-3; tentative D call: TRBD1 (5 bases). With 1 base removed from V and 2 bases from J, the gap between germline ends came to 7 bases. CDR1 and CDR2 from the germline V gene are SGHDT and YYEEEE. CDR3 size: 14 residues. The CDR3 here is CASSLRGTGNTIYF. CDR3 in DNA: TGTGCCAGCAGCTTGAGGGGTACTGGAAACACCATATATTTT.

Only one count was recorded for this clone. The chain uses TRBV6-5 and TRBJ1-1; D is possibly TRBD1 (5 bases). The V gene lost 2 bases and the J gene lost 0 bases, with 10 bases spanning the gap. CDR1 is MNHEY and CDR2 is SVGAGI in the germline V gene. There are 15 residues in the CDR3. The CDR3 protein is CASSYGATMNTEAFF. Here the CDR3 DNA reads TGTGCCAGCAGTTACGGGGCCACGATGAACACTGAAGCTTTCTTT.

The V and J genes are TRBV19 and TRBJ1-2, with TRBD1 matching 7 bases. The CDR3 runs 15 residues. The ends lost 10 bases at V and 1 base at J; junction bases unmatched: 12. Germline V lookup: CDR1 LNHDA, CDR2 SQIVND (reference sequence). CDR3 DNA sequence: TGTGCCACGACAGGGCCCAATGAACGTAACTATGGCTACACCTTC. It yields the protein CATTGPNERNYGYTF.

The CDR3 nucleotides are TGCGCCAGCAGCCAAGAGGAACAGGTTGGGTATGGCTACACCTTC. Its translation is CASSQEEQVGYGYTF. This chain links TRBV4-1 with TRBJ1-2; D perhaps matches TRBD1 (5 bases). CDR1 and CDR2 from the germline V gene are MGHRA and YSYEKL. The CDR3 runs to 15 residues. V dropped 0 bases and J dropped 5 bases, with 13 bases sitting between them.

This clone was detected only a few times. The chain recombines TRBV9 with TRBJ1-2; 7 bases are shared with TRBD1. CDR3 length: 16 residues. From germline, CDR1 is SGDLS and CDR2 YYNGEE. The junction had 5 bases not matched to a gene; V was cut back by 0 bases and J by 0 bases. The CDR3 loop reads CASSVDGTATNYGYTF. DNA for the CDR3: TGTGCCAGCAGCGTAGATGGGACAGCTACTAACTATGGCTACACCTTC.